This entry lists 25 T cell receptor beta chains sequenced from one sample in a study of control samples from healthy donors and cancer patients. Profiling relied on immunoSEQ multiplex PCR, and the TCRdb table lists in-frame clones only, not all of them. Here the sample spans more than 85,000 clones, about 90% being singletons. The sample consisted of blood. Every receptor here comes from a woman under 30 in good health.

This clone qualifies as medium-sized. The V gene is TRBV19, the J gene TRBJ2-2, with 10 bases identical to TRBD1. The CDR3 totals 15 residues. CDR1 is LNHDA and CDR2 is SQIVND in the germline V gene (reference sequence). The V and J ends lost 6 bases and 5 bases, in that order; junction bases with no gene match: 6. DNA for the CDR3: TGTGCCAGTAGGGCCGGGACAGGGGCTACCGGGGAGCTGTTTTTT. This translates into CASRAGTGATGELFF. The entire variable domain, with the rest obtained from reference TRBV19 and TRBJ2-2, is as follows: DGGITQSPKYLFRKEGQNVTLSCEQNLNHDAMYWYRQDPGQGLRLIYYSQIVNDFQKGDIAEGYSVSREKKESFPLTVTSAQKNPTAFYLCASRAGTGATGELFFGEGSRLTVL.

This chain uses TRBV15 with TRBJ2-5, with 9 nucleotides matching TRBD1. The CDR3 extends over 16 amino acids. Germline V lookup: CDR1 LNHNV, CDR2 YYDKDF (reference sequence). The trim removed 1 base at V and 5 bases at J, leaving 8 bases unmatched. In nucleotides, the CDR3 is TGTGCCACCAGCAGAGTTCCGGGACAGGGCTGGGAGACCCAGTACTTC. Translating gives CATSRVPGQGWETQYF. The variable domain in full, completed from reference TRBV15 and TRBJ2-5, reads DAMVIQNPRYQVTQFGKPVTLSCSQTLNHNVMYWYQQKSSQAPKLLFHYYDKDFNNEADTPDNFQSRRPNTSFCFLDIRSPGLGDTAMYLCATSRVPGQGWETQYFGPGTRLLVL.

V gene TRBV3-1 (or the pseudogene TRBV3-2) combines with J gene TRBJ2-2; TRBD1 is a possible D gene (5 bases). Deletions cut 0 bases from V and 4 bases from J, with 18 bases between. Germline V gene lookup returns CDR1 LGHDT and CDR2 YNNKEL (reference sequence). This CDR3 region has 18 residues. The DNA for the CDR3 is TGTGCCAGCAGCCAAGAGCCCACAGGCCCAACCCTCACCGGGGAGCTGTTTTTT. Amino acids: CASSQEPTGPTLTGELFF.

The J gene is TRBJ2-5, the V gene TRBV6-9, with 10 nucleotides matching TRBD2. This CDR3 is 14 amino acids long. The germline CDR1 and CDR2 sequences are MNHGY and SVAAGI. Losses at the gene ends were 6 bases for V and 3 bases for J; bases not matched to a gene: 4. In nucleotides, the CDR3 is TGTGCCAGCAGCAGCGGGAGGGAAAAAGAGACCCAGTACTTC. Protein: CASSSGREKETQYF.

The V gene is TRBV19, the J gene TRBJ2-7; D is possibly TRBD2 (6 bases). Trimming shortened V by 6 bases and J by 1 base, and 16 bases separated the two germline ends. Germline V CDR1 and CDR2: LNHDA, SQIVND (reference sequence). This CDR3 spans 15 amino acids. The CDR3 protein is CASRGGGTGSYEQYF. The CDR3 DNA follows: TGTGCCAGTAGGGGCGGCGGGACGGGTTCCTACGAGCAGTACTTC.

The CDR3 reads CASSPGTGGNQPQHF. CDR3 bases: TGTGCCAGCAGCCCGGGGACAGGGGGCAATCAGCCCCAGCATTTT. The chain links TRBV9 to TRBJ1-5; TRBD1 aligns across 10 bases. Trimming removed 4 bases from V and 2 bases from J; junction bases left unmatched: 3. CDR3 length: 15 residues. Per the germline V gene, CDR1 is SGDLS and CDR2 is YYNGEE.

This sequence joins TRBV18 and TRBJ2-7; 11 nucleotides agree with TRBD1. CDR1 is KGHSH and CDR2 is LQKENI in the germline V gene. The CDR3 spans 16 residues. Trimming cost V 2 bases and J 5 bases; bases outside gene matches: 8. The CDR3 loop is CASSPSGTGGSHEQYF. The CDR3 nucleotides are TGTGCCAGCTCACCAAGTGGGACAGGGGGTTCCCACGAGCAGTACTTC.

This chain joins TRBV4-3 and TRBJ1-1, with TRBD1 as a possible D gene (5 bases). Looked up from germline, CDR1 is LGHNA and CDR2 is YSLEER. The CDR3 is made up of 14 amino acids. V lost 5 bases and J 3 bases, leaving 13 bases between the germline ends. The CDR3 nucleotides read TGCGCCAGCAGCTTAGGGACCGCGGACACTGAAGCTTTCTTT. Translation gives CASSLGTADTEAFF.

This clone was counted a single time. V gene TRBV10-3 combines with J gene TRBJ1-5; D is undetermined. This CDR3 comprises 13 residues. V was pared by 6 bases and J by 6 bases, with 12 bases between. Germline V gene lookup returns CDR1 ENHRY and CDR2 SYGVKD. CDR3 in amino acids: CAISQKLGQPQHF. The CDR3 region has the DNA TGTGCCATCAGCCAGAAGCTGGGTCAGCCCCAGCATTTT.

J is TRBJ2-1 and V is TRBV24-1; D is ambiguous. This CDR3 has 14 residues. The germline V gene encodes CDR1 KGHDR and CDR2 SFDVKD. V lost 5 bases, J lost 6 bases, and 13 bases lay in between. CDR3 DNA sequence: TGTGCCACCAGTGCCATGACCCCAAGCAATGAGCAGTTCTTC. This sequence encodes CATSAMTPSNEQFF.

V gene TRBV28 combines with J gene TRBJ1-1; 7 positions match TRBD1. Trimming cost V 6 bases and J 5 bases; bases outside gene matches: 9. Germline CDR1 and CDR2: MDHEN and SYDVKM. This CDR3 has 14 amino acids. In nucleotides, the CDR3 is TGTGCCAGCAGCCTAGGGACAGTAGCTACTGAAGCTTTCTTT. Translating it yields CASSLGTVATEAFF.

Of note for this clone: Other DNA sequences in this specimen translate into the identical CDR3. The chain links TRBV7-9 to TRBJ1-2; 9 bases are shared with TRBD1. The CDR3 length is 16 residues. V lost 1 base to trimming and J lost 4 bases; unmatched junction nucleotides: 7. CDR1 and CDR2 from the germline V gene are SEHNR and FQNEAQ (reference sequence). The DNA of the CDR3 is TGTGCCAGCAGCTTAGGGGGACAGGGTGCAGTCTATGGCTACACCTTC. This translates into CASSLGGQGAVYGYTF. The full variable domain, rest sourced from reference TRBV7-9 and TRBJ1-2, is DTGVSQNPRHKITKRGQNVTFRCDPISEHNRLYWYRQTLGQGPEFLTYFQNEAQLEKSRLLSDRFSAERPKGSFSTLEIQRTEQGDSAMYLCASSLGGQGAVYGYTFGSGTRLTVV.

The gene calls are TRBV9 and TRBJ2-3; D gene ambiguous. This CDR3 region has 17 residues. The V gene's germline CDR1 is SGDLS and CDR2 YYNGEE. Trimming left V 0 bases short and J 5 bases short, with 19 bases between. The chain's CDR3 is CASSVDLPRALGDTQYF. CDR3 coding DNA: TGTGCCAGCAGCGTAGATCTCCCCCGGGCCTTGGGAGATACGCAGTATTTT.

The V gene is TRBV6-5, the J gene TRBJ2-1, with D possibly being TRBD1 or TRBD2 (5 bases each). V lost 9 bases and J 2 bases, leaving 14 bases between the germline ends. CDR3 length: 14 residues. The germline CDR1 and CDR2 sequences are MNHEY and SVGAGI. CDR3 loop: CASNRDPAYNEQFF. CDR3 coding DNA: TGTGCCAGTAACCGGGACCCGGCCTACAATGAGCAGTTCTTC.

The chain joins TRBV19 to TRBJ2-5, with D maybe TRBD1 (6 bases). Looked up from germline, CDR1 is LNHDA and CDR2 is SQIVND (reference sequence). The CDR3 extends over 13 amino acids. Trimming cost V 4 bases and J 7 bases, with 13 bases left between them. CDR3 nucleotides: TGTGCCAGTAGTACACAGGGACACGGGACCCAGTACTTC. Protein product: CASSTQGHGTQYF. Full variable domain (missing parts from reference TRBV19 and TRBJ2-5): DGGITQSPKYLFRKEGQNVTLSCEQNLNHDAMYWYRQDPGQGLRLIYYSQIVNDFQKGDIAEGYSVSREKKESFPLTVTSAQKNPTAFYLCASSTQGHGTQYFGPGTRLLVL.

The chain has TRBV3-1 (or the pseudogene TRBV3-2) and TRBJ1-2; D call uncertain. Germline CDR1 is LGHDT and CDR2 is YNNKEL (reference sequence). The CDR3 spans 15 residues. V was clipped by 2 bases and J by 1 base, with 11 bases between them. CDR3 sequence reads: CASSQLPTNNYGYTF. CDR3 in DNA: TGTGCCAGCAGCCAACTCCCAACCAATAACTATGGCTACACCTTC.

The rearrangement links TRBV6-1 to TRBJ1-3; D remains unclear. Germline CDR1 and CDR2: MNHNS and SASEGT. This CDR3 contains 15 residues. V was shortened by 2 bases and J by 3 bases, with 11 bases between the two germline ends. The CDR3 nucleotides are TGTGCCAGCAGTGAAATACGAGGGTTTGGAAACACCATATATTTT. It is translated as CASSEIRGFGNTIYF.

The CDR3 protein is CASSPPDRGAYEQYF. The CDR3 DNA reads as TGTGCCAGCTCACCACCGGACAGGGGGGCCTACGAGCAGTACTTC. This chain connects TRBV18 to TRBJ2-7, with 10 bases fitting TRBD1. In germline, CDR1 is KGHSH, CDR2 LQKENI. With V trimmed by 0 bases and J by 2 bases, 1 base remained unmatched. The CDR3 length is 15 residues.

This chain uses TRBV5-1 with TRBJ2-7, with 10 bases fitting TRBD1. The J segment lost 6 bases and the V segment lost 0 bases, leaving 6 bases of the junction unmatched. This CDR3 is built from 15 residues. CDR1 is SGHRS, CDR2 YFSETQ, per germline. The CDR3 sequence is CASSLVAGTGAEQYF. The CDR3 DNA sequence: TGCGCCAGCAGCTTGGTGGCCGGGACAGGGGCCGAGCAGTACTTC.

This chain joins TRBV12-3 or TRBV12-4 and TRBJ2-7; possible D gene TRBD2, 5 bases. V dropped 3 bases and J dropped 5 bases, with 8 bases sitting between them. The CDR3 has 12 residues. CDR3 DNA sequence: TGTGCCAGCAGTTTCGGGGTGGACGAGCAGTACTTC. It specifies CASSFGVDEQYF.

This chain connects TRBV5-6 to TRBJ1-2, with D uncertain. V gave up 0 bases and J gave up 8 bases, with 8 bases separating them. The CDR3 sequence is 12 residues long. Germline lookup yields CDR1 SGHDT and CDR2 YYEEEE. CDR3 DNA sequence: TGTGCCAGCAGCTTGGCCGGTGGCGGCTACACCTTC. Amino acids: CASSLAGGGYTF. Full variable domain (missing parts from reference TRBV5-6 and TRBJ1-2): DAGVTQSPTHLIKTRGQQVTLRCSPKSGHDTVSWYQQALGQGPQFIFQYYEEEERQRGNFPDRFSGHQFPNYSSELNVNALLLGDSALYLCASSLAGGGYTFGSGTRLTVV.

Only one count was recorded for this clone. This chain uses TRBV7-2 with TRBJ2-7; D remains ambiguous. Germline V lookup: CDR1 SGHTA, CDR2 FQGNSA. Trimming left V 0 bases short and J 4 bases short, with 10 bases between. The CDR3 is made up of 14 amino acids. This CDR3 reads CASSLAKPPYEQYF. The CDR3 nucleotides are TGTGCCAGCAGCTTAGCCAAGCCGCCTTACGAGCAGTACTTC.

The rearrangement links TRBV19 to TRBJ2-1, with TRBD2 matching 8 bases. Germline assignment: CDR1 LNHDA and CDR2 SQIVND (reference sequence). Trimming at V came to 4 bases and at J to 0 bases, leaving 11 bases not matched to a gene. This CDR3 region has 18 residues. The CDR3 DNA follows: TGTGCCAGTAGTACGCTCGGTCCGGGGGGGCCCTCCTACAATGAGCAGTTCTTC. Protein product: CASSTLGPGGPSYNEQFF.

This clone was counted a single time. The chain is built from TRBV4-3 and TRBJ2-6, with D perhaps TRBD2 (6 bases). The germline CDR1 and CDR2 sequences are LGHNA and YSLEER. The CDR3 totals 15 residues. The germline V and J ends were trimmed by 5 bases and 6 bases, with 14 bases remaining between them. The CDR3 reads CASSDREREANVLTF. For the CDR3, the DNA is TGCGCCAGCAGCGACCGGGAGAGAGAGGCCAACGTCCTGACTTTC.

The chain links TRBV6-5 to TRBJ2-2, with a possible D match to TRBD1 (6 bases). Trimming left V 6 bases short and J 6 bases short, with 11 bases between. The CDR3 has 13 residues. Germline CDR1 and CDR2: MNHEY and SVGAGI. The CDR3 DNA reads TGTGCCAGCAGGGACAGAGGAGCCGGGGAGCTGTTTTTT. This gives the protein CASRDRGAGELFF.